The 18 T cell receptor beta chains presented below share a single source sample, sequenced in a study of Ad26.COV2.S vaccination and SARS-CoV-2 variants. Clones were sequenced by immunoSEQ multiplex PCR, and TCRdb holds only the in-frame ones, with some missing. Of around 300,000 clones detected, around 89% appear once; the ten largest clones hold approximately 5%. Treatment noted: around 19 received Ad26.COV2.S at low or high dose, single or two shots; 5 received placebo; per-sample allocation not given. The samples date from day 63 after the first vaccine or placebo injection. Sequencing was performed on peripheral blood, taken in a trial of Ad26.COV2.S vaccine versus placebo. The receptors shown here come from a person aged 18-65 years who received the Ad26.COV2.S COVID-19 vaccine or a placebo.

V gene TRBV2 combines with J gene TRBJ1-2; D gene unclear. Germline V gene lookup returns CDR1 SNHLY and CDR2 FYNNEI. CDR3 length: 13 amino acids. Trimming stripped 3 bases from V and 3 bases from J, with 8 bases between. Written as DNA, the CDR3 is TGTGCCAGCAGTGAGGTGGGAGACTATGGCTACACCTTC. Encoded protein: CASSEVGDYGYTF.

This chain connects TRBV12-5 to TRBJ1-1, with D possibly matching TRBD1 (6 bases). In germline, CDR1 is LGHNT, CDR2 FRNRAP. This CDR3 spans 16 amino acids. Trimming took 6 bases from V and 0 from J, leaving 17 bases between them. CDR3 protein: CASGHRQGTMNTEAFF. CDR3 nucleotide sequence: TGTGCTAGTGGACACCGTCAGGGGACAATGAACACTGAAGCTTTCTTT. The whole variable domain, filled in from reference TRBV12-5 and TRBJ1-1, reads DARVTQTPRHKVTEMGQEVTMRCQPILGHNTVFWYRQTMMQGLELLAYFRNRAPLDDSGMPKDRFSAEMPDATLATLKIQPSEPRDSAVYFCASGHRQGTMNTEAFFGQGTRLTVV.

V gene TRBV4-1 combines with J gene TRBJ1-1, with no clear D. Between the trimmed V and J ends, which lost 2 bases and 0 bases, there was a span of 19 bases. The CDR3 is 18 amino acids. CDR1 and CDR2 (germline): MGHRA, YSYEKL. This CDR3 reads CASSQRVGAQWMNTEAFF. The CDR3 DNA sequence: TGCGCCAGCAGCCAAAGGGTAGGTGCCCAATGGATGAACACTGAAGCTTTCTTT.

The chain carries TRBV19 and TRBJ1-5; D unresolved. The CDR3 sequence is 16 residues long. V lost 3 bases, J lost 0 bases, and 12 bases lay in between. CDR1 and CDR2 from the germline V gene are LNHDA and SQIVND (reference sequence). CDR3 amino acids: CASSIYGRYSNQPQHF. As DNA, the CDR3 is TGTGCCAGTAGTATTTACGGACGCTATAGCAATCAGCCCCAGCATTTT.

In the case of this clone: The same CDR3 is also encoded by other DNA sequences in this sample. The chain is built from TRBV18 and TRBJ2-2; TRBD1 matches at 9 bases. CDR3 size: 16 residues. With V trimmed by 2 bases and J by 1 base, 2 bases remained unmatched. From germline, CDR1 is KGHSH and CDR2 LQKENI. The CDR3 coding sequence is TGTGCCAGCTCACCAACGGGACAGGGGAACACCGGGGAGCTGTTTTTT. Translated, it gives CASSPTGQGNTGELFF. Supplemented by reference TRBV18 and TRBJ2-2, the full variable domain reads NAGVMQNPRHLVRRRGQEARLRCSPMKGHSHVYWYRQLPEEGLKFMVYLQKENIIDESGMPKERFSAEFPKEGPSILRIQQVVRGDSAAYFCASSPTGQGNTGELFFGEGSRLTVL.

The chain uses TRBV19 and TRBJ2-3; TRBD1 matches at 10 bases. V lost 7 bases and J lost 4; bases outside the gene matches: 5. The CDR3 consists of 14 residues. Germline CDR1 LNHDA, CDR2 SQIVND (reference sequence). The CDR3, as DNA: TGTGCCAGTATGACGGACAGGGGGGCAGATACGCAGTATTTT. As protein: CASMTDRGADTQYF. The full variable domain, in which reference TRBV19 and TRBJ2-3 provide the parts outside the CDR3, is DGGITQSPKYLFRKEGQNVTLSCEQNLNHDAMYWYRQDPGQGLRLIYYSQIVNDFQKGDIAEGYSVSREKKESFPLTVTSAQKNPTAFYLCASMTDRGADTQYFGPGTRLTVL.

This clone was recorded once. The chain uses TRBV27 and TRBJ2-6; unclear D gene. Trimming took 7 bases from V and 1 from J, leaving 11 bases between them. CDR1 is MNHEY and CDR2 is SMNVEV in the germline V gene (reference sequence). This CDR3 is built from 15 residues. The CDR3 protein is CASNSLGSGANVLTF. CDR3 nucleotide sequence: TGTGCCAGCAACTCCCTGGGATCTGGGGCCAACGTCCTGACTTTC.

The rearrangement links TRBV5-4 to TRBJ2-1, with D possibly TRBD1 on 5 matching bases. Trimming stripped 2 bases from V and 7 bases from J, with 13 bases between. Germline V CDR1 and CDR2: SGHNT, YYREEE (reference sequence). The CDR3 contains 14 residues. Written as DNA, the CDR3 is TGTGCCAGCAGCTTCAGCCAGGGTGAGAATGAGCAGTTCTTC. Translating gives CASSFSQGENEQFF.

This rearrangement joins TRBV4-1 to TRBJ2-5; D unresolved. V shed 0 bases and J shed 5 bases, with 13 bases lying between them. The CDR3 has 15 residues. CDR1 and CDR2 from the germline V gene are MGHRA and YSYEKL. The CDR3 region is CASSQEEQLGETQYF. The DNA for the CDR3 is TGCGCCAGCAGCCAAGAGGAACAGCTGGGGGAGACCCAGTACTTC.

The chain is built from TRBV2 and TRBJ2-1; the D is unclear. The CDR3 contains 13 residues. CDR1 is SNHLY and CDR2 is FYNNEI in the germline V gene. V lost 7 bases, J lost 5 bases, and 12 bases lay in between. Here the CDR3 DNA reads TGTGCCAGCAATCTAGTTGATCACAATGAGCAGTTCTTC. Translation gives CASNLVDHNEQFF.

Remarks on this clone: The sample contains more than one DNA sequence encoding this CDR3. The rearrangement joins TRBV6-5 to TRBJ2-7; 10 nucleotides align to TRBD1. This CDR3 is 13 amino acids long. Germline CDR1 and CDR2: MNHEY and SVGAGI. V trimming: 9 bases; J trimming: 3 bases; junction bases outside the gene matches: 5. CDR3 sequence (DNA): TGTGCCAGTAGGACAGGGGGAAGCTACGAGCAGTACTTC. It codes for CASRTGGSYEQYF.

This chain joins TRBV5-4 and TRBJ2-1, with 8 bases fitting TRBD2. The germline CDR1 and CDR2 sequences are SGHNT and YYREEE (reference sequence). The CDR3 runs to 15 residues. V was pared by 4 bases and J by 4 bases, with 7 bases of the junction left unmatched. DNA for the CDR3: TGTGCCAGCAGCGCCCCGGGAGGGACTTACAATGAGCAGTTCTTC. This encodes CASSAPGGTYNEQFF.

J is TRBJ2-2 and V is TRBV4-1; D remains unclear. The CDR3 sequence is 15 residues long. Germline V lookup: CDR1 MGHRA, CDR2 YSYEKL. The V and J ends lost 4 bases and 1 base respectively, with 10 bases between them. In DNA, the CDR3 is TGCGCCAGCAGCCCAACGGTTTGGAACACCGGGGAGCTGTTTTTT. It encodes CASSPTVWNTGELFF.

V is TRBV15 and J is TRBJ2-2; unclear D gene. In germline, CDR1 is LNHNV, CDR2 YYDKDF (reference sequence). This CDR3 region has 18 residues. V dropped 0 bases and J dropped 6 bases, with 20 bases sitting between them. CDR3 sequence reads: CATSRDSPFSAAAGELFF. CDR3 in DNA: TGTGCCACCAGCAGAGATTCCCCCTTCTCTGCGGCGGCCGGGGAGCTGTTTTTT. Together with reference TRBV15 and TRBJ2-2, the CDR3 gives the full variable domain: DAMVIQNPRYQVTQFGKPVTLSCSQTLNHNVMYWYQQKSSQAPKLLFHYYDKDFNNEADTPDNFQSRRPNTSFCFLDIRSPGLGDTAMYLCATSRDSPFSAAAGELFFGEGSRLTVL.

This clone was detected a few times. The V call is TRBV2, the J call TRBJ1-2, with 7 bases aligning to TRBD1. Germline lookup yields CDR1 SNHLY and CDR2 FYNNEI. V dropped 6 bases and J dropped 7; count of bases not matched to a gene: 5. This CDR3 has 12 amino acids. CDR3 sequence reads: CASREYRGGYTF. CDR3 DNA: TGTGCCAGCAGAGAGTACAGGGGTGGCTACACCTTC.

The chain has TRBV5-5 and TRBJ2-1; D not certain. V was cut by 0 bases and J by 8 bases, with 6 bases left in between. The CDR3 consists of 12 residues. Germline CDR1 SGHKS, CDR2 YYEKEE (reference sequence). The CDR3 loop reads CASSLVLDEQFF. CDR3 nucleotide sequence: TGTGCCAGCAGCTTGGTTCTAGATGAGCAGTTCTTC.

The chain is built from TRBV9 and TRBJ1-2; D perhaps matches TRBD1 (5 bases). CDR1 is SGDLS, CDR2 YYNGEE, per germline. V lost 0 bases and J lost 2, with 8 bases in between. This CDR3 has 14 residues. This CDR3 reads CASSVGQGNYGYTF. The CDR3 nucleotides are TGTGCCAGCAGCGTAGGCCAGGGAAACTATGGCTACACCTTC. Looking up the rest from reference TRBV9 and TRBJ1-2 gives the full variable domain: DSGVTQTPKHLITATGQRVTLRCSPRSGDLSVYWYQQSLDQGLQFLIQYYNGEERAKGNILERFSAQQFPDLHSELNLSSLELGDSALYFCASSVGQGNYGYTFGSGTRLTVV.

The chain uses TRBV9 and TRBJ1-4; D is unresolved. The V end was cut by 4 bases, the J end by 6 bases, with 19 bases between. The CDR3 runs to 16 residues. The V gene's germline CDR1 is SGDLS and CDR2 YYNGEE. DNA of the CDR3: TGTGCCAGCAGCCCACGTCCGGACCTCGAGGATGAAAAACTGTTTTTT. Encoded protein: CASSPRPDLEDEKLFF.